These T cell receptor beta chains were read from a single sample in a study of cytomegalovirus exposure and HLA in healthy donors. TCRdb keeps only in-frame clones here, not all; method: immunoSEQ multiplex PCR. The sample consists of under 150,000 clones, approximately 82% of them appearing once. The sample consisted of PBMCs. The receptors originated from a man aged 45-60 years in good health and CMV-seronegative. The conserved cysteine and the conserved F or W are not part of the CDR3 here. The order of the fields is V gene, clone size, J gene, CDR3 protein. Only part of the rows carry a size: once, few, many, or a class if the clone is expanded.

TRBV30	NA	TRBJ2-7	AWEQKGYEQY
TRBV5-1	NA	TRBJ2-3	ASSLEGTSETDTQY
TRBV7-8	NA	TRBJ2-7	ASSLIANYEQY
TRBV2	NA	TRBJ2-5	ASRRSLAGKETQY
TRBV6-5	NA	TRBJ1-1	ASRQGVGTEAF
TRBV6-5	NA	TRBJ1-6	ASSYSSSPLH
TRBV15	NA	TRBJ2-7	ATSRDRGDRGQRYEQY
TRBV5-4	NA	TRBJ1-2	ASSLGTGWAYGYT
TRBV19	once	TRBJ1-6	ASRDSSGSPLH
TRBV2	NA	TRBJ2-3	ASSEVGTDTQY
TRBV7-9	NA	TRBJ2-5	ASSLGGQETQY
TRBV13	NA	TRBJ2-7	ASSLGLASYEQY
TRBV10-2	NA	TRBJ2-2	ASRSLGPNTGELF
TRBV6-1	NA	TRBJ2-3	ASNGGLRTDTQY
TRBV11-2	NA	TRBJ2-5	ASSPGQGLGETQY
TRBV18	NA	TRBJ1-5	ASSPDFGPQH
TRBV7-2	NA	TRBJ2-7	ASRNDRVLSYEQY
TRBV7-8	NA	TRBJ1-2	ASSFPGVNYGYT
TRBV9	NA	TRBJ2-2	ASSVVGADTGELF
TRBV2	NA	TRBJ2-5	ASRAPPVETQY
TRBV19	NA	TRBJ1-4	ASKPGTIGEKLF
TRBV4-2	NA	TRBJ1-3	ASSQAMRSGNTIY
TRBV18	NA	TRBJ1-4	ASSPYTGGAVEKLF
TRBV7-9	NA	TRBJ1-2	ASSPIRGAGLVGYT
TRBV30	NA	TRBJ2-1	AWSAGSSGNEQF
TRBV9	NA	TRBJ2-1	ASSEGHRGVYNEQF
TRBV21-1	NA	TRBJ1-3	ASSKKRKGQGKCSGNTIY
TRBV2	NA	TRBJ1-4	ASTSSSGNEKLF
TRBV7-9	NA	TRBJ2-1	ASSFGTTNEQF
TRBV13	NA	TRBJ2-1	ASSVAGEYNEQF
TRBV4-3	NA	TRBJ2-7	ASSPIGRLAGGCYEQY
TRBV10-1	NA	TRBJ2-7	ASSPLDTSFPYEQY
TRBV15	NA	TRBJ2-1	ATSRDRGLAGDEQF
TRBV5-1	NA	TRBJ2-7	ATSTGDWGEQY
TRBV6-6	NA	TRBJ2-5	ASSERDRGDETQY
TRBV11-1	NA	TRBJ2-2	ASSLRRTTGELF
TRBV18	NA	TRBJ1-2	ASSPDRSTNYGYT
TRBV7-9	NA	TRBJ2-7	ASSFSLLADEQY
TRBV4-1	NA	TRBJ1-1	ASSPRGGVGTEAF
TRBV30	NA	NA	AWSVLPRDASYEQY
TRBV5-1	once	TRBJ1-5	ASSSTGAKDQPQH
TRBV5-1	NA	TRBJ2-1	ASSLDRGSYNEQF
TRBV4-2	once	NA	ASSQDFTGGTYEQY
TRBV5-6	NA	TRBJ1-4	ASSLGHREKLF
TRBV7-6	NA	TRBJ2-5	ASTLAGPGETQY
TRBV6-1	NA	TRBJ2-7	ASSLAGGTYEQY
TRBV4-2	NA	TRBJ1-2	ASSQDLQQGDGYT
TRBV5-1	NA	TRBJ2-1	ASSLQGAYGNEQF
TRBV7-8	NA	TRBJ2-7	ASSSGTSGLEQY
TRBV18	NA	TRBJ1-1	ASSPDRVNTEAF
TRBV5-1	NA	TRBJ2-7	ASSLESLYGSGGYEQY